Described below is a single T cell receptor (beta chain) sequence and its context. Its antigen is currently unknown. Trimming left V 1 base short and J 6 bases short, with 12 bases between. CDR1 and CDR2 (germline): MDHEN, SYDVKM. CDR3 size: 14 residues. These data originate in a study of shared clonotypes between healthy human individuals. Overall study context: Donors had three CD4 naive, three CD4 memory, two CD8 naive and one CD8 memory plate apiece.

Only Caucasian adults living in Nashville, Tennessee made up the donor group. Clones were sequenced by immunoSEQ multiplex PCR, and TCRdb holds only the in-frame ones, with some missing. The sample has roughly 1,000,000 clones, approximately 80% seen once. The study's findings and limits: Naive subsets usually exceeded memory subsets in estimated richness.

Sample: memory CD4+ T cells from PBMCs. Subset defined: CD45RA-negative fraction. The chain carries TRBV28 and TRBJ1-1; no definite D call. This sequence was found in a young man in good health. Some clones in this sample may be carry-over from other donors' samples. The CDR3 protein is CASSLSRGVAEAFF. CDR3 sequence (DNA): TGTGCCAGCAGTTTATCCCGCGGGGTCGCTGAAGCTTTCTTT.